A single sample is the source of the 27 T cell receptor beta chains below, sequenced in a study of radiation and T cells in renal cell carcinoma. Indicated time point: baseline pretreatment blood. Treatment noted: 15 Gy SBRT to primary tumor, nephrectomy 4 weeks later. Assay used: immunoSEQ multiplex PCR; TCRdb lists only in-frame clones, some missing. The sample carries 20,000 to 25,000 clones, approximately 80% recorded once. This specimen consisted of blood, obtained from a patient whose treatment included radiotherapy and nephrectomy. All receptors derive from a man in his 60s with renal cell carcinoma.

The chain joins TRBV6-1 to TRBJ2-7; TRBD2 agrees at 8 bases. CDR1 and CDR2 from the germline V gene are MNHNS and SASEGT. This CDR3 is built from 14 residues. With 7 bases clipped from V and 0 bases from J, the junction kept 5 bases outside the gene matches. The CDR3, as DNA: TGTGCCAGCACCCTAGCGGGCCTCTCCTACGAGCAGTACTTC. Its protein is CASTLAGLSYEQYF.

J is TRBJ2-2 and V is TRBV7-2; 9 nucleotides match TRBD2. V was clipped by 7 bases and J by 6 bases; unmatched bases: 9. Looked up from germline, CDR1 is SGHTA and CDR2 is FQGNSA. The CDR3 consists of 15 residues. The DNA for the CDR3 is TGTGCCAGCACCAGTGGGAGCGGGAGGTCCGGGGAGCTGTTTTTT. It encodes CASTSGSGRSGELFF. Together with reference TRBV7-2 and TRBJ2-2, the CDR3 gives the full variable domain: GAGVSQSPSNKVTEKGKDVELRCDPISGHTALYWYRQSLGQGLEFLIYFQGNSAPDKSGLPSDRFSAERTGGSVSTLTIQRTQQEDSAVYLCASTSGSGRSGELFFGEGSRLTVL.

This rearrangement joins TRBV7-2 to TRBJ2-3; D might be TRBD2 (8 bases). This CDR3 spans 16 amino acids. Trimming took 4 bases from V and 5 from J, leaving 19 bases between them. CDR1 SGHTA and CDR2 FQGNSA come from the germline V gene. CDR3 amino acids: CASSSRGGLAGDTQYF. CDR3 sequence (DNA): TGTGCCAGCAGCTCGCGAGGGGGCCTAGCGGGAGATACGCAGTATTTT.

The chain is built from TRBV15 and TRBJ1-5; 9 bases fit TRBD1. V shed 4 bases and J 4 bases; nucleotides not matched to a gene: 2. Germline V CDR1 and CDR2: LNHNV, YYDKDF (reference sequence). CDR3 length: 14 amino acids. The CDR3 region is CATSKGQGNQPQHF. CDR3 bases: TGTGCCACCAGCAAAGGACAGGGGAATCAGCCCCAGCATTTT.

In this sample, this clone turned up once. Mismatch with germline at one junction end may stem from a read error. CDR3 nucleotides: TGTGCCAGCAGCTTGGCCCGGACAGAAGGGACAGGCTTC. This encodes CASSLARTEGTGF. The chain couples TRBV5-8 to TRBJ2-7, with 8 bases identical to TRBD1. Germline CDR1 reads SGHTS; CDR2 reads YDEGEE. This CDR3 region has 13 residues.

The rearrangement uses TRBV5-1 and TRBJ2-3; 10 bases agree with TRBD2. Germline-derived CDR1 and CDR2 are SGHRS and YFSETQ. Losses at the gene ends were 5 bases for V and 1 base for J; bases not matched to a gene: 1. The CDR3 spans 14 residues. DNA of the CDR3: TGCGCCAGCAGAACTAGCGGGGGCACAGATACGCAGTATTTT. Protein sequence: CASRTSGGTDTQYF.

The chain carries TRBV5-4 and TRBJ2-3; possibly TRBD2 for D (6 bases). The CDR3 runs to 15 residues. Germline V CDR1 and CDR2: SGHNT, YYREEE (reference sequence). The ends were cut back, 4 bases at V and 4 bases at J, with 16 bases in the middle. This CDR3 is CASSQRRGGADTQYF. CDR3 nucleotide sequence: TGTGCCAGCAGCCAACGGCGGGGCGGAGCAGATACGCAGTATTTT. The full variable domain, completed using reference TRBV5-4 and TRBJ2-3, is ETGVTQSPTHLIKTRGQQVTLRCSSQSGHNTVSWYQQALGQGPQFIFQYYREEENGRGNFPPRFSGLQFPNYSSELNVNALELDDSALYLCASSQRRGGADTQYFGPGTRLTVL.

The genes are TRBV9 and TRBJ2-5; D tentatively reads TRBD1 or TRBD2 (5 bases each). The CDR3 contains 14 residues. Germline CDR1 reads SGDLS; CDR2 reads YYNGEE. Trimming took off 0 bases at V and 5 bases at J, with 11 bases between the two ends. CDR3 sequence (DNA): TGTGCCAGCAGCGTAGGACGGGGCGGGGAGACCCAGTACTTC. It is translated as CASSVGRGGETQYF.

The chain carries TRBV6-5 and TRBJ1-4; D is perhaps TRBD1 (5 bases). V lost 0 bases and J lost 4, with 6 bases in between. The CDR3 loop spans 14 amino acids. Per the germline V gene, CDR1 is MNHEY and CDR2 is SVGAGI. The CDR3 protein is CASSYSDNNEKLFF. As DNA, the CDR3 is TGTGCCAGCAGTTACTCGGACAATAATGAAAAACTGTTTTTT.

This chain's CDR3 is CASSSLGGNQPQHF. The CDR3 nucleotides are TGTGCCAGCAGCTCCCTTGGTGGCAATCAGCCCCAGCATTTT. The genes are TRBV7-2 and TRBJ1-5; no clear D gene. V lost 4 bases and J 2 bases, leaving 9 bases between the germline ends. The CDR3 consists of 14 residues. Germline values: CDR1 SGHTA, CDR2 FQGNSA.

This sequence joins TRBV7-6 and TRBJ2-7; D is possibly TRBD2 (5 bases). The CDR3 loop spans 13 amino acids. Germline CDR1 reads SGHVS; CDR2 reads FNYEAQ. V was cut by 5 bases and J by 10 bases, with 18 bases left in between. CDR3 protein: CASSTPPRGKQYF. The DNA for the CDR3 is TGTGCCAGCAGCACCCCCCCAAGAGGGAAACAGTACTTC.

This clone was seen a single time. V and J are TRBV10-3 and TRBJ2-7; possible D gene TRBD1, 6 bases. Germline V lookup: CDR1 ENHRY, CDR2 SYGVKD. Trimming stripped 11 bases from V and 2 bases from J, with 19 bases between. CDR3 length: 14 residues. The CDR3 bases are TGTGCCGTCCAGGAGGCCCGGACAGCCTACGAGCAGTACTTC. Encoded protein: CAVQEARTAYEQYF.

The rearrangement links TRBV2 to TRBJ1-3; possible D gene TRBD1, 6 bases. There are 13 residues in the CDR3. Trimming stripped 5 bases from V and 1 base from J, with 6 bases between. Germline lookup yields CDR1 SNHLY and CDR2 FYNNEI. Here the CDR3 reads CASSRGSGNTIYF. CDR3 coding DNA: TGTGCCAGCAGTAGGGGGTCTGGAAACACCATATATTTT. Supplemented by reference TRBV2 and TRBJ1-3, the full variable domain reads EPEVTQTPSHQVTQMGQEVILRCVPISNHLYFYWYRQILGQKVEFLVSFYNNEISEKSEIFDDQFSVERPDGSNFTLKIRSTKLEDSAMYFCASSRGSGNTIYFGEGSWLTVV.

This sequence joins TRBV7-9 and TRBJ1-1, with D possibly being TRBD1 (6 bases). From germline, CDR1 is SEHNR and CDR2 FQNEAQ (reference sequence). V lost 2 bases and J 11 bases, leaving 18 bases between the germline ends. This CDR3 comprises 14 residues. The CDR3 DNA sequence: TGTGCCAGCAGCTTAACTGCGGGGGGCACGGAGGCTTTCTTT. Translating gives CASSLTAGGTEAFF.

There are many counts of this clone. The chain has TRBV6-1 and TRBJ2-1, with D tentatively TRBD1 (6 bases). Trimming took 5 bases from V and 8 from J, leaving 10 bases between them. The CDR3 contains 12 residues. Germline assignment: CDR1 MNHNS and CDR2 SASEGT. The CDR3 sequence is CASSSRGYEQFF. The CDR3 region has the DNA TGTGCCAGCAGTTCCAGGGGCTATGAGCAGTTCTTC.

The J gene is TRBJ1-2, the V gene TRBV30; no definite D call. In germline, CDR1 is GTSNPN, CDR2 SVGIG (reference sequence). CDR3 length: 13 residues. The ends were cut back, 0 bases at V and 2 bases at J, with 7 bases in the middle. CDR3: CAWSVEANYGYTF. DNA of the CDR3: TGTGCCTGGAGTGTAGAAGCGAACTATGGCTACACCTTC.

As for this clone: The sample contains more than one DNA sequence encoding this CDR3. This chain uses TRBV9 with TRBJ1-1; D is uncertain. V was cut by 0 bases and J by 1 base, with 7 bases left in between. The CDR3 extends over 14 amino acids. The germline gives CDR1 SGDLS, CDR2 YYNGEE. The CDR3 reads CASSVDPANTEAFF. CDR3 coding DNA: TGTGCCAGCAGCGTAGACCCAGCGAACACTGAAGCTTTCTTT.

The rearrangement links TRBV29-1 to TRBJ2-7; tentative D call: TRBD2 (5 bases). The germline gives CDR1 SQVTM, CDR2 ANQGSEA. V was cut by 4 bases and J by 2 bases, with 18 bases left in between. The CDR3 loop spans 15 amino acids. The CDR3 DNA is TGCAGCGTTGGTAGTGGAACTAGTTCTACCTACGAGCAGTACTTC. As protein: CSVGSGTSSTYEQYF.

V is TRBV7-8 and J is TRBJ2-3; 10 bases agree with TRBD1. CDR1 and CDR2 (germline): SGHVS, FQNEAQ. The CDR3 length is 16 residues. V dropped 5 bases and J dropped 8; count of bases not matched to a gene: 13. The DNA for the CDR3 is TGTGCCAGCAGCCCGACCGGGACAGGGGCCACGGGTACGCAGTATTTT. The encoded protein is CASSPTGTGATGTQYF. The full variable domain, rest sourced from reference TRBV7-8 and TRBJ2-3, is GAGVSQSPRYKVAKRGQDVALRCDPISGHVSLFWYQQALGQGPEFLTYFQNEAQLDKSGLPSDRFFAERPEGSVSTLKIQRTQQEDSAVYLCASSPTGTGATGTQYFGPGTRLTVL.

The V gene is TRBV5-6, the J gene TRBJ2-6, with TRBD1 matching over 7 bases. The CDR3 spans 16 residues. Germline trimming cut 6 bases from V and 1 base from J; bases unmatched to any gene: 7. The germline V gene has CDR1 SGHDT and CDR2 YYEEEE. CDR3 nucleotide sequence: TGTGCCAGCACCAGGGGGACGGCTTCTGGGGCCAACGTCCTGACTTTC. Amino acids: CASTRGTASGANVLTF. The entire variable domain, with the rest obtained from reference TRBV5-6 and TRBJ2-6, is as follows: DAGVTQSPTHLIKTRGQQVTLRCSPKSGHDTVSWYQQALGQGPQFIFQYYEEEERQRGNFPDRFSGHQFPNYSSELNVNALLLGDSALYLCASTRGTASGANVLTFGAGSRLTVL.

This chain links TRBV7-2 with TRBJ2-7, with TRBD2 matching over 7 bases. Trimming removed 4 bases from V and 2 bases from J; junction bases left unmatched: 2. Germline V gene lookup returns CDR1 SGHTA and CDR2 FQGNSA. The CDR3 length is 13 residues. CDR3 loop: CASSSSGTYEQYF. CDR3 bases: TGTGCCAGCAGCTCTAGCGGAACCTACGAGCAGTACTTC. Full variable domain (rest looked up from reference TRBV7-2 and TRBJ2-7): GAGVSQSPSNKVTEKGKDVELRCDPISGHTALYWYRQSLGQGLEFLIYFQGNSAPDKSGLPSDRFSAERTGGSVSTLTIQRTQQEDSAVYLCASSSSGTYEQYFGPGTRLTVT.

The CDR3: CASSRGSGDTGELFF. The CDR3 nucleotides read TGTGCCAGCAGCCGGGGGAGCGGAGACACCGGGGAGCTGTTTTTT. The J gene is TRBJ2-2, the V gene TRBV11-2, with TRBD2 as a possible D gene (6 bases). Germline CDR1 is SGHAT and CDR2 is FQNNGV. This CDR3 has 15 residues. The V end lost 5 bases, the J end lost 3 bases, and 13 bases lay between the germline ends.

As DNA, the CDR3 is TGCAGCGTTGAAATGGTCCACTCCTACGAGCAGTACTTC. Protein: CSVEMVHSYEQYF. The chain is built from TRBV29-1 and TRBJ2-7, with D uncertain. Germline CDR1 and CDR2: SQVTM and ANQGSEA. This CDR3 spans 13 amino acids. V lost 2 bases and J 0 bases, leaving 8 bases between the germline ends.

This chain joins TRBV21-1 and TRBJ2-1; the table assigns TRBD1, which was not confirmed against the DNA. TRBV21-1 is described as a pseudogene. The CDR3 extends over 15 amino acids. The CDR3 nucleotides read TGTGCCAGCAGCAGAGGACAGGGGGGAGAGAATGAGCAGTTCTTC. Translating it yields CASSRGQGGENEQFF.

This clone was detected once. The chain combines TRBV5-1 with TRBJ2-3, with 7 bases identical to TRBD2. Trimming took 3 bases from V and 1 from J; bases not matched to a gene: 5. The CDR3 runs 15 residues. The germline CDR1 and CDR2 sequences are SGHRS and YFSETQ. The CDR3 DNA sequence: TGCGCCAGCAGCTCAGGGCTAGCGGGCACAGATACGCAGTATTTT. Its translation: CASSSGLAGTDTQYF.

The chain is built from TRBV18 and TRBJ1-2, with 9 bases identical to TRBD1. The CDR3 contains 15 residues. Germline CDR1 KGHSH, CDR2 LQKENI. J gave up 3 bases and V 2 bases, and 4 bases lay outside the gene matches. The CDR3 loop is CASSPSDRGDYGYTF. The CDR3 DNA reads as TGTGCCAGCTCACCATCAGACAGGGGGGACTATGGCTACACCTTC.

This clone has just one count. V and J are TRBV7-3 and TRBJ2-7; D gene unclear. This CDR3 region has 13 residues. Trimming pared 0 bases from V and 6 bases from J, leaving 9 bases between. CDR1 and CDR2 from the germline V gene are SGHTA and FQGTGA. CDR3 region: CASSLTYDGEQYF. The CDR3 bases are TGTGCCAGCAGCTTAACGTATGACGGCGAGCAGTACTTC.